This T cell receptor (beta chain) was observed in a study of Graves' ophthalmopathy and Graves' hyperthyroidism. Of note for this clonotype: Its antigen is still unknown.

General study results and limits: Ophthalmopathy cases were distinguished from stable hyperthyroidism by a 13-signature model, reaching around 88% sensitivity and over 80% specificity.

The trim removed 3 bases at V and 5 bases at J, leaving 6 bases unmatched. The CDR3 has 14 residues. Germline V gene lookup returns CDR1 ENHRY and CDR2 SYGVKD. Included hyperthyroidism patients were aged 18 to 65 and newly diagnosed (under 2 months' duration). The authors diagnosed from clinical symptoms, serum thyroxine, TRAb, thyroid ultrasound and orbital computed tomography. PBMCs were density-gradient isolated from approximately 9.8 ml fresh blood. For repertoire sequencing, the TCR beta CDR3 regions were amplified from RNA transcripts. HTBI-primed first-round RT-PCR preceded second-round multiplex PCR. In TCRdb, the multiplex PCR reads were re-called with MiXCR into one record per CDR3 protein. Of 680,000 or so distinct CDR3 sequences listed, about 20% are singletons.

The source material was peripheral blood. The rearrangement links TRBV10-3 to TRBJ2-5, with TRBD2 matching over 7 bases. The clonotype comes from a woman between 18 and 29 years old with stable Graves' hyperthyroidism. Some clones in this sample may be carry-over from other donors' samples. CDR3 in amino acids: CAISERLAEETQYF. The CDR3 DNA follows: TGTGCCATCAGTGAACGGCTAGCGGAGGAGACCCAGTACTTC.